This T cell receptor (beta chain) stems from a study of breast tumors, draining lymph nodes, adjacent tissues. Whole-study results and caveats: Findings are consistent with lymph node origin and intratumoral expansion of most tumor T cells. Tumor and nontumor repertoires were significantly more similar in luminal-like than in basal-like breast cancer.

TCRdb itself ran the multiplex PCR reads through MiXCR, one entry per CDR3 protein. The sample yields around 300,000 distinct CDR3 sequences, 30% to 35% seen once. As to this clonotype: Its antigen remains unknown.

Germline lookup yields CDR1 SGHNT and CDR2 YYREEE (reference sequence). With 3 bases removed from V and 5 bases from J, the gap between germline ends came to 20 bases. This CDR3 comprises 16 residues. The lymph nodes were axillary draining lymph nodes from breast cancer patients. This rearrangement joins TRBV5-4 to TRBJ2-5; D is unclear. This TCR derives from a female donor with breast cancer. Some clones in this sample may be carry-over from other donors' samples. Sequencing was carried out using axillary lymph node tissue. The CDR3 loop is CASSSNQAGFGETQYF. The CDR3 nucleotides read TGTGCCAGCAGCTCGAACCAGGCCGGCTTCGGGGAGACCCAGTACTTC.